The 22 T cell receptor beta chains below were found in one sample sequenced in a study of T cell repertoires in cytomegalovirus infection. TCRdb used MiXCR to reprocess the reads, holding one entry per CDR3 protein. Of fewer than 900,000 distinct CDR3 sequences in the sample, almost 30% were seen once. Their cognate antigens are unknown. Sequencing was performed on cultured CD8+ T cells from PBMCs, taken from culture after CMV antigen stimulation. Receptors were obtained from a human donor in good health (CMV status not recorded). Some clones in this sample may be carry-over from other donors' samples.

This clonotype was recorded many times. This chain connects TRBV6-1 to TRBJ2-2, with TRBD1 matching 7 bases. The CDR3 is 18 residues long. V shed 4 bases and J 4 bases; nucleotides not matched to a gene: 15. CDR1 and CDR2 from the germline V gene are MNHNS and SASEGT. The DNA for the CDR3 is TGTGCCAGCAGTGGGCGACAGGGACGCTTGAGGACCACCGGGGAGCTGTTTTTT. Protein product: CASSGRQGRLRTTGELFF.

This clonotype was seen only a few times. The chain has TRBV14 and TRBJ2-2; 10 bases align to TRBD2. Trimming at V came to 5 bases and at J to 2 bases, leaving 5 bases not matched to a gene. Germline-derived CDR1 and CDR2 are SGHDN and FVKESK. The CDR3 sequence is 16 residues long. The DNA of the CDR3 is TGTGCCAGCAGCTATAGGACTAGCGGAAACACCGGGGAGCTGTTTTTT. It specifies CASSYRTSGNTGELFF.

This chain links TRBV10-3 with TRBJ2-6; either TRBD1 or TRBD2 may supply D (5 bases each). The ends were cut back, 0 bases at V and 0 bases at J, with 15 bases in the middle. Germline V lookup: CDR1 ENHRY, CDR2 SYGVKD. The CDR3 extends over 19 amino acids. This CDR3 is CAISESIGTLLSGANVLTF. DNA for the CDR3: TGTGCCATCAGTGAGTCGATCGGGACGCTACTCTCTGGGGCCAACGTCCTGACTTTC.

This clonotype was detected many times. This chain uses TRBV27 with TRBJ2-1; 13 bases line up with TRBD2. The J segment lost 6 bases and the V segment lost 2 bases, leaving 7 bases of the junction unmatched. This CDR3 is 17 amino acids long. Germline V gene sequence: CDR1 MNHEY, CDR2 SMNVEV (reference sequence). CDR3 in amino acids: CASSLLTSGGAFNEQFF. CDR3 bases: TGTGCCAGCAGTTTACTCACTAGCGGGGGGGCCTTCAATGAGCAGTTCTTC.

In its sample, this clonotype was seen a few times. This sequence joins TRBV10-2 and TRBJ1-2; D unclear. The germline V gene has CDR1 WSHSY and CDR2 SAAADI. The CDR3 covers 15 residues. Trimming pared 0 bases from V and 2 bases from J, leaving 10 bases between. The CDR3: CASSESRSPNYGYTF. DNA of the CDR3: TGCGCCAGCAGTGAGTCGAGGAGTCCCAACTATGGCTACACCTTC.

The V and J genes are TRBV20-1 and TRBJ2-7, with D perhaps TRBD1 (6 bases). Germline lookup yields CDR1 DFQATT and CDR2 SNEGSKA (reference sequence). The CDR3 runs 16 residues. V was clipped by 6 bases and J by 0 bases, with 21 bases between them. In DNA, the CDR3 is TGCAGTGCAATCCGGGACACTCACCTCCGCTCCTACGAGCAGTACTTC. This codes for CSAIRDTHLRSYEQYF.

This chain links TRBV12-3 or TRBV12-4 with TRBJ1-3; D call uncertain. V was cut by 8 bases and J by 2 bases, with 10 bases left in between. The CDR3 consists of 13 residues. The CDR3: CASPGIPGNTIYF. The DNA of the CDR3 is TGTGCCAGCCCGGGGATCCCTGGAAACACCATATATTTT.

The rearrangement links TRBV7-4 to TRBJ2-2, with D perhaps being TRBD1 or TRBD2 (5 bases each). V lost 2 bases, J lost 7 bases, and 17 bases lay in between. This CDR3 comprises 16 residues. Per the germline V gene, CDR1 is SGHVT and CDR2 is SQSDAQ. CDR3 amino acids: CASSLKLTPGSGELFF. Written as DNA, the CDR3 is TGTGCCAGCAGCTTAAAATTAACACCAGGGAGCGGGGAGCTGTTTTTT.

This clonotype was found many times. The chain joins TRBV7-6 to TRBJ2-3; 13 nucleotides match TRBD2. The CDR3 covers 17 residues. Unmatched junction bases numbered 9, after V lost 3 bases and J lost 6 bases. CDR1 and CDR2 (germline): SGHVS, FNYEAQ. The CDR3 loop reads CASSFTGTSGEGDTQYF. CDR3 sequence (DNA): TGTGCCAGCAGCTTCACCGGGACTAGCGGGGAGGGGGATACGCAGTATTTT.

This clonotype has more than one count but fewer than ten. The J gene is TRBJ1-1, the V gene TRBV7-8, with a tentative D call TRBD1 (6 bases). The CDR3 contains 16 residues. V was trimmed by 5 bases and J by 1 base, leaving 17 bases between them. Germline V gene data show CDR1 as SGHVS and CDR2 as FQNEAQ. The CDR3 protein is CASSHRTERPNTEAFF. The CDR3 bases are TGTGCCAGCAGCCACCGGACAGAACGGCCGAACACTGAAGCTTTCTTT.

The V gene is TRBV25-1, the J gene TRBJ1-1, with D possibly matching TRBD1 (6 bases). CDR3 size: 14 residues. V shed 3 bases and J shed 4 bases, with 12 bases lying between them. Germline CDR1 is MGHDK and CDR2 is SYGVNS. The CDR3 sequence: CASSENRESTEAFF. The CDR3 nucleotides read TGTGCCAGCAGTGAGAACAGGGAAAGCACTGAAGCTTTCTTT.

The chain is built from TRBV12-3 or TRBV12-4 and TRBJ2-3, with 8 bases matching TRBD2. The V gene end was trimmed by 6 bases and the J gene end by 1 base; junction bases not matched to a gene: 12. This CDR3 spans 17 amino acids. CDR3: CASSQWGSGERTDTQYF. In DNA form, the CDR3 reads TGTGCCAGCAGCCAATGGGGTAGCGGGGAGCGCACAGATACGCAGTATTTT.

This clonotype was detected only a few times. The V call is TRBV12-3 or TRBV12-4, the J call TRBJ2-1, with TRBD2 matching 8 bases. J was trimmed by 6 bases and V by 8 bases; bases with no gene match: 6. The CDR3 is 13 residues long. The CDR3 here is CASSGGGLNEQFF. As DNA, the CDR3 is TGTGCCAGCTCGGGCGGGGGGCTCAATGAGCAGTTCTTC.

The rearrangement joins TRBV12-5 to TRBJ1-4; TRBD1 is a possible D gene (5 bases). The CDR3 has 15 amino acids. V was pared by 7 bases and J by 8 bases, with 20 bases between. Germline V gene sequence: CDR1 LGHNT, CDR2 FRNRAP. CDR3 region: CASALMGVQKEKLFF. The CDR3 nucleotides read TGTGCTAGTGCCCTAATGGGGGTTCAGAAGGAAAAACTGTTTTTT. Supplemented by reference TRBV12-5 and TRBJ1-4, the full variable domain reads DARVTQTPRHKVTEMGQEVTMRCQPILGHNTVFWYRQTMMQGLELLAYFRNRAPLDDSGMPKDRFSAEMPDATLATLKIQPSEPRDSAVYFCASALMGVQKEKLFFGSGTQLSVL.

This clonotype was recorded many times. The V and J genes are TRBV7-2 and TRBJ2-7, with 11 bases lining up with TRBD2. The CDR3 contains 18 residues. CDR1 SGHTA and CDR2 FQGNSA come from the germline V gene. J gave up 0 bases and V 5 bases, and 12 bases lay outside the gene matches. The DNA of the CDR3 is TGTGCCAGCAGCCTCGGGACTAGCGGTGCCCCGAGCTCCTACGAGCAGTACGTC. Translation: CASSLGTSGAPSSYEQYV.

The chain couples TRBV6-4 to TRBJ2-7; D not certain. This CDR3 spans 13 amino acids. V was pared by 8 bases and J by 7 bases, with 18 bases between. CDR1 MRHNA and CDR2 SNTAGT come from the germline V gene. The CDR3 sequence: CASPRRVTREQYV. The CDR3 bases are TGTGCCAGCCCCCGTCGGGTTACGCGAGAGCAGTACGTC.

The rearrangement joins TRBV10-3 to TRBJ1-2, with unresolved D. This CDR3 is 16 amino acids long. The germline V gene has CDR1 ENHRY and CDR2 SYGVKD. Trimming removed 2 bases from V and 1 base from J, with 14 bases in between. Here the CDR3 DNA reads TGTGCCATCAGTGAGACCGAGGGCGGATTTAACTATGGCTACACCTTC. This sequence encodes CAISETEGGFNYGYTF.

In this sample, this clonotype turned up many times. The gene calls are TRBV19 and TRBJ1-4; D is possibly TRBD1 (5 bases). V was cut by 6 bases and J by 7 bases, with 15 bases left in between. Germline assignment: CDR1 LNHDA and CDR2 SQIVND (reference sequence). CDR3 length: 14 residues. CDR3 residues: CASRDGGGREKLFF. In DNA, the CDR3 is TGTGCCAGTAGGGACGGCGGGGGACGTGAAAAACTGTTTTTT.

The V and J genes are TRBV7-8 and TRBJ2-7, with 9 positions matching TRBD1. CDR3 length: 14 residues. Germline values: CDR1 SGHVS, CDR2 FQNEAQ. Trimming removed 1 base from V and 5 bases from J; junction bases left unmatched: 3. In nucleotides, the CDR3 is TGTGCCAGCAGCTTAGAATGGACAGGGGACGAGCAGTACGTC. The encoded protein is CASSLEWTGDEQYV.

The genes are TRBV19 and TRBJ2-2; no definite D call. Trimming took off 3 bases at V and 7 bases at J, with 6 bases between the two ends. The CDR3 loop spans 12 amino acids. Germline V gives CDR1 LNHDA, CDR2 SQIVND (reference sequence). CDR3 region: CASSIPGGELFF. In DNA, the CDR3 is TGTGCCAGTAGTATCCCGGGCGGGGAGCTGTTTTTT.

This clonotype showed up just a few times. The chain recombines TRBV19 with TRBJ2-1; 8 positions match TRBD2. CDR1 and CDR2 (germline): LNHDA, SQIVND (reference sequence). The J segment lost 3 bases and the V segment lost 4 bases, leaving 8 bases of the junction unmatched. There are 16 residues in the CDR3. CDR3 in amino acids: CASSRLAMSVYNEQFF. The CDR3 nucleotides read TGTGCCAGTAGTAGACTAGCGATGTCAGTCTACAATGAGCAGTTCTTC. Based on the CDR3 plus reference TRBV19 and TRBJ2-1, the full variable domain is DGGITQSPKYLFRKEGQNVTLSCEQNLNHDAMYWYRQDPGQGLRLIYYSQIVNDFQKGDIAEGYSVSREKKESFPLTVTSAQKNPTAFYLCASSRLAMSVYNEQFFGPGTRLTVL.

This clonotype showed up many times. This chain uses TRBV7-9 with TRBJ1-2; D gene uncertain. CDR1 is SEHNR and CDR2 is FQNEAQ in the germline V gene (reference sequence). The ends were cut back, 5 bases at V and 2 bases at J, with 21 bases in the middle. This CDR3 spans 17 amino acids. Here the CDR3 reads CASSPPGGGGLNYGYTF. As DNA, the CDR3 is TGTGCCAGCAGCCCTCCGGGAGGCGGCGGACTCAACTATGGCTACACCTTC.